Listed below are T cell receptor beta chains from one sample, sequenced in a study of shared clonotypes between healthy human individuals. Clones were sequenced by immunoSEQ multiplex PCR, and TCRdb holds only the in-frame ones, with some missing. The table shows roughly 2,500,000 clones, with 93% occurring only once. Sample: naive CD4+ T cells from PBMCs. These receptors all stem from a young man in good health. Some clones in this sample may be carry-over from other donors' samples. The CDR3 runs from the conserved cysteine through the conserved F or W. D genes are given only for firm matches. For some rows the clone size is stated as once, few or many, or as a class when expanded; others skip it.

>TRBV7-9|TRBJ2-1|-|-
TGTGCCAGCAGCTTTACGGGAAGTTTTTCGAATGAGCAGTTCTTC
CASSFTGSFSNEQFF
>TRBV6-5|TRBJ2-5|-|-
TGTGCCAGCAGTCCCGGGGCCCTCCAAGAGACCCAGTACTTC
CASSPGALQETQYF
>TRBV6-1|TRBJ2-2|-|-
TGTGCCAGCAGTCGTAACCTGGGGGAGCTGTTTTTT
CASSRNLGELFF
>TRBV7-3|TRBJ2-3|-|-
TGTGCCAGCAGCCCGCCAGGTTCAGATACGCAGTATTTT
CASSPPGSDTQYF
>TRBV5-1|TRBJ1-2|TRBD1|-
TGCGCCAGCAGCGCCCGACAGGGCAACTATGGCTACACCTTC
CASSARQGNYGYTF
>TRBV28|TRBJ2-2|-|few
TGTGCCAGCAGTTTCCCCGGGGAGCTGTTTTTT
CASSFPGELFF
>TRBV6-1|TRBJ1-5|-|once
TGTGCCAGCAGTGAAGAGGGGGGCTCCCAGCCCCAGCATTTT
CASSEEGGSQPQHF
>TRBV27|TRBJ2-3|TRBD2|-
TGTGCCAGCACGGCGGGAGGATTATATAGCACAGATACGCAGTATTTT
CASTAGGLYSTDTQYF
>TRBV30|TRBJ2-3|-|-
TGTGCCTGGGCCCGAGGACTCGGCGAGGATACGCAGTATTTT
CAWARGLGEDTQYF
>TRBV7-8|TRBJ2-4|TRBD1|-
TGTGCCAGCAGCCAACAGGGGGCAAGCAAAAACATTCAGTACTTC
CASSQQGASKNIQYF
>TRBV28|TRBJ1-5|-|-
TGTGCCAGCAGTTTATTGTCGGGATTAACGATAGATCAGCCCCAGCATTTT
CASSLLSGLTIDQPQHF
>TRBV19|TRBJ2-7|-|-
TGTGCCAGTAGCATAGGGGGAAAGTACGAGCAGTACTTC
CASSIGGKYEQYF
>TRBV18|TRBJ2-2|TRBD1|-
TGTGCCAGCTCACCGGATTTGGACAGGGTTAAGGTCGGGGAGCTGTTTTTT
CASSPDLDRVKVGELFF
>TRBV5-1|TRBJ2-1|-|-
TGCGCCAGCAGCTTAGGGACTCCCAACGGTGAGCAGTTCTTC
CASSLGTPNGEQFF
>TRBV6-1|TRBJ1-2|-|-
TGTGCCAGCAGTGCACACTATGGCTACACCTTC
CASSAHYGYTF
>TRBV5-6|TRBJ2-1|-|-
TGTGCCAGCAGTGGGACGAACTACAATGAGCAGTTCTTC
CASSGTNYNEQFF
>TRBV9|TRBJ1-2|-|-
TGTGCCAGCAGCGTAGGTAGACAGAACTATGGCTACACCTTC
CASSVGRQNYGYTF
>TRBV5-5|TRBJ2-7|-|-
TGTGCCAGCAGCTCCAACAGGGTCGAGCAGTACTTC
CASSSNRVEQYF
>TRBV6-5|TRBJ2-7|-|-
TGTGCCAGCAGTTATAGAGGCAGTCGGCTGGTATACGAGCAGTACTTC
CASSYRGSRLVYEQYF
>TRBV5-6|TRBJ2-7|-|-
TGTGCCAGCAGCTTGGCCGGGGCGGCGAGCTCCTACGAGCAGTACTTC
CASSLAGAASSYEQYF
>TRBV6-1|TRBJ2-3|-|once
TGTGCCAGCAGTCAAACGACGGCCACAGATACGCAGTATTTT
CASSQTTATDTQYF
>TRBV5-4|TRBJ1-1|-|-
TGTGCCAGCAGCTTGGTGACGGACACTGAAGCTTTCTTT
CASSLVTDTEAFF
>TRBV5-1|TRBJ2-7|TRBD2|-
TGCGCCAGCAGCTTGTGGGGGCTAGCGGGAACCTACGAGCAGTACTTC
CASSLWGLAGTYEQYF
>TRBV5-1|TRBJ1-2|TRBD1|-
TGCGCCAGCAGCCCAACTATAGGGGGCGCCTATGGCTACACCTTC
CASSPTIGGAYGYTF
>TRBV28|TRBJ1-2|-|-
TGTGCCGTAGGGGAGGGTCAAAACTATGGCTACACCTTC
CAVGEGQNYGYTF